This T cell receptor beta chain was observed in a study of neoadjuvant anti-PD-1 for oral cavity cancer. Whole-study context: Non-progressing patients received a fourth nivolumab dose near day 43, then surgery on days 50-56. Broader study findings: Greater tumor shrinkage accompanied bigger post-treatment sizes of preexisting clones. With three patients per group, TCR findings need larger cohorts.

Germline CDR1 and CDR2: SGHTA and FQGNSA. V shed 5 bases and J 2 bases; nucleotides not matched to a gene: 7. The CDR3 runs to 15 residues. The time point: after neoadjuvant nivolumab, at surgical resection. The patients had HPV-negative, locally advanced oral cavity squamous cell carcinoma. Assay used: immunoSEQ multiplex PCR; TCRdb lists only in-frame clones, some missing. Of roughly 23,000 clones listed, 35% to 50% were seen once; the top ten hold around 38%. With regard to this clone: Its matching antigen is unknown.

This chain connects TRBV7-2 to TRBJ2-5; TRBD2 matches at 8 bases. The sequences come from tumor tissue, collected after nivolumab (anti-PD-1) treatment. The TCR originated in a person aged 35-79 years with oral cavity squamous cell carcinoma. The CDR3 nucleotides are TGTGCCAGCAGCGAGGGACTAGGTAGGCAAGAGACCCAGTACTTC. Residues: CASSEGLGRQETQYF.